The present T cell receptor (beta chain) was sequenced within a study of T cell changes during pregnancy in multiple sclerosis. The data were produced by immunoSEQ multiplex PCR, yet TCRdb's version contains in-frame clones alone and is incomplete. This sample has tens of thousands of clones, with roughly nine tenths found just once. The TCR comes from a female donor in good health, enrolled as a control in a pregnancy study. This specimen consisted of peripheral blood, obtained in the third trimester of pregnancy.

In DNA form, the CDR3 reads TGTGCCAGCAGCCCCCTCCCGGCTAGTATCCACGAGCAGTACTTC. It specifies CASSPLPASIHEQYF. The rearrangement uses TRBV7-7 and TRBJ2-7; D unresolved. Germline V gene sequence: CDR1 SSHAT, CDR2 FNYEAQ (reference sequence). The length of the CDR3 is 15 residues. V was pared by 5 bases and J by 5 bases, with 19 bases between.